This T cell receptor (beta chain) was recorded in a study of identical twins listed by TCRdb under 2016. About the investigation overall: TCR alpha and beta repertoires from monozygotic twins, unrelated adults of various ages and cord blood were deep-sequenced to test whether fetal clonotypes persist. To rule out contamination, the twin experiments were replicated at different times with different library preparation protocols.

The paper as a whole reports these results and caveats: A weaker excess of twin sharing was found in beta out-of-frame sequences because the signal-to-noise ratio was lowered by fewer shared sequences. Abundant cord blood beta clonotypes carried fewer insertions; young adult naive repertoires showed a weaker similar trend, while memory repertoires showed none. Zero-insertion analyses could be partly confounded by invariant T cells such as MAIT and iNKT, though diverse VJ usage argued against such confounding for most clonotypes. Because the same donors could not be followed over many years, conclusions were based on cross-sectional statistical analysis. Recombination models systematically underestimated out-of-frame TCR alpha sharing in monozygotic twins but agreed with sharing between unrelated individuals. Compared with coincidental sharing between unrelated individuals, out-of-frame TCR alpha sequences shared between twins showed an excess of sequences with low generation probability.

In the germline V gene, CDR1 corresponds to SGHRS and CDR2 to YFSETQ. Measured from the cysteine to the phenylalanine, the CDR3 is 17 residues long. Only the CDR3 portion is preserved as DNA: 51 bases, with reading frame beginning at the first base. Unmatched junction bases come to 10, with V trimmed by 0 bases and J by 6 bases. To prepare the library, 5' RACE was applied. TCRdb records Illumina HiSeq 2000 as the sequencer. Template switching introduced a universal primer binding site; the final cDNA contained a unique molecular identifier, enabling accurate counting of TCR cDNA molecules. Specific primers in the conserved constant-segment region were used to synthesize first-strand cDNA for the TCR alpha and beta chains. To control for contamination, every cDNA library carried two barcodes: a SMART-Mk sample barcode plus Illumina barcodes. Two successive PCR steps introduced TruSeq adapter sequences along with Illumina sample barcodes. The TCR alpha and beta cDNA libraries were sequenced on the Illumina HiSeq platform using custom primers. The published analysis was carried out like this. Raw reads were processed with MiGEC to extract unique molecular identifiers, and MiXCR was used to determine CDR3 positions. For each individual, recombination models were inferred using an EM algorithm with the repgenHMM and IGoR tools. The analysis of shared clonotypes was done with the tcR package in R, with sharing normalized by the product of cloneset sizes. To study raw recombination free of thymic and clonal selection effects, out-of-frame nonproductive sequences were analyzed. Through fastp at Q25 and MiXCR, TCRdb rebuilt clones from the public reads, retaining in-frame beta chains. Merged by CDR3 protein, the rows form single entries marked with the most common genes and DNA. TCRdb assigned the V and J calls; the authors' analysis was not used. This sample lists a few hundred thousand distinct CDR3 sequences; more than 9% were detected once. Clones ranked in the top ten supply approximately 3.2% of the sample.

In its sample, this clonotype was seen a few times. Its antigen target is currently unknown. Base qualities are not at hand, and no much larger clone is one base apart. Only healthy Caucasian donors were included. The twin cohort consisted of three pairs of female monozygotic twins, all aged roughly 18 to 30 years. The RNA used for TCR libraries was isolated from peripheral blood mononuclear cells. These data were also filed under a second study, of yellow fever vaccine responses in identical twins. The second investigation adds: The authors reported that the T cell response to vaccination in identical twins appeared partly convergent and partly personalized. In the study, vaccine-responding T cell clones were precisely tracked in identical twins.

The clonotype originates from a woman younger than 30 in good health. The chain was built from TRBV5-1 and TRBJ2-1; TRBD2 aligns with 9 central bases. Sequenced: PBMCs. CDR3 region: CASSLAGTLAGVNEQFF. The DNA sequence is TGCGCCAGCAGCTTGGCCGGAACCTTAGCGGGAGTCAATGAGCAGTTCTTC.